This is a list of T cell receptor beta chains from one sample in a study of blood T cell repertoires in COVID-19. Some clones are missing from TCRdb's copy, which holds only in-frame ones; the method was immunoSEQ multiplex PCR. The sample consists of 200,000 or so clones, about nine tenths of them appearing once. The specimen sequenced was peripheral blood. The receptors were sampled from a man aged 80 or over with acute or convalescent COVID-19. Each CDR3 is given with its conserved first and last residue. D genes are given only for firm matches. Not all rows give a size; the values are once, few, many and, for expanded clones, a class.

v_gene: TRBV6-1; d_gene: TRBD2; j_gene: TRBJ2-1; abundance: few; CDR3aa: CASREGSGSHRSYNEQFF; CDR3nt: TGTGCCAGCAGGGAAGGTAGCGGGAGCCATCGCTCCTACAATGAGCAGTTCTTC
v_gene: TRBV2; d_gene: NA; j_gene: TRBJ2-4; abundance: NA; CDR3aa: CASLRSGLAAKNIQYF; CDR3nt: TGTGCCAGCCTAAGAAGCGGGCTTGCAGCCAAAAACATTCAGTACTTC
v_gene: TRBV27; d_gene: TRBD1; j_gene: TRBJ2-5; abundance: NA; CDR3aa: CASRRTGVRETQYF; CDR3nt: TGTGCCAGCAGACGGACAGGGGTACGAGAGACCCAGTACTTC
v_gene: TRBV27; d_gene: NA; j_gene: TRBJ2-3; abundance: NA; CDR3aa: CASSLLGQISTDTQYF; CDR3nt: TGTGCCAGCAGTTTATTGGGGCAGATTAGCACAGATACGCAGTATTTT
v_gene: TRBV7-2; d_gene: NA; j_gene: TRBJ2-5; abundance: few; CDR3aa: CASSFYRQETQYF; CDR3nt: TGTGCCAGCAGCTTCTACAGGCAAGAGACCCAGTACTTC
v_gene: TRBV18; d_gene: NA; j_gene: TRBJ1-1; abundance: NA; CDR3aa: CASSPILQGSTEAFF; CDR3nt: TGTGCCAGCTCACCGATATTACAGGGTAGCACTGAAGCTTTCTTT
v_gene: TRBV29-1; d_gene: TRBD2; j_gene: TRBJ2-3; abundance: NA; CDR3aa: CSVRLLAGADTQYF; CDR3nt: TGCAGCGTACGACTTCTAGCGGGGGCAGATACGCAGTATTTT
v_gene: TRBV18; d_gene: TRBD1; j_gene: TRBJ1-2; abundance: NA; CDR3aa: CASSPDREARYTF; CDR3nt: TGTGCCAGCTCACCGGACAGGGAAGCGCGCTACACCTTC
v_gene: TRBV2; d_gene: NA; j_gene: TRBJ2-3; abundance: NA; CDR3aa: CASSALPSGPTDTQYF; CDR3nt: TGTGCCAGCAGTGCCCTTCCCAGCGGGCCCACAGATACGCAGTATTTT
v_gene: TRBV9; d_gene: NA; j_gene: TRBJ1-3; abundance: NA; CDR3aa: CASSDRQGSGNTIYF; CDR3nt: TGTGCCAGCAGCGATCGGCAGGGATCTGGAAACACCATATATTTT
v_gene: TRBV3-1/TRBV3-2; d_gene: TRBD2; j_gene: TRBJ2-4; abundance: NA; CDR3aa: CASSLAGGPNYGNIQYF; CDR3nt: TGTGCCAGCAGCCTAGCGGGAGGGCCTAATTATGGTAACATTCAGTACTTC
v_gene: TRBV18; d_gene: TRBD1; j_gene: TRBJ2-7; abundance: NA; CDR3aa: CASSPTRTGKGEQYF; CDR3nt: TGTGCCAGCTCCCCGACCCGGACAGGGAAGGGCGAGCAGTACTTC
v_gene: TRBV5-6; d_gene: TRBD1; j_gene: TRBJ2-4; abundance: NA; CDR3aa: CASSSGTGGFWDIQYF; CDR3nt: TGTGCCAGCAGCTCCGGGACAGGGGGCTTCTGGGACATTCAGTACTTC
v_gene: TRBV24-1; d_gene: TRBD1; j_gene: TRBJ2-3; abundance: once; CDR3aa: CATSGSGQGSTDTQYF; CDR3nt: TGTGCCACCAGTGGAAGCGGACAGGGGAGCACAGATACGCAGTATTTT
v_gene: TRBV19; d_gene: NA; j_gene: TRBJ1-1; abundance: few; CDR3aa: CASSPYMNTEAFF; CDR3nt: TGTGCCAGTAGTCCGTACATGAACACTGAAGCTTTCTTT
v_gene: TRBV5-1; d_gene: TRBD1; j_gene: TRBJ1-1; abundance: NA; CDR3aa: CASSLGDRGGTEAFF; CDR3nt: TGCGCCAGCAGCTTGGGGGACAGGGGAGGGACTGAAGCTTTCTTT
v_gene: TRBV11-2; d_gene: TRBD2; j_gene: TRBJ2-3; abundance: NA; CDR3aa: CASSLLVSGRDTQYF; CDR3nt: TGTGCCAGCAGCTTATTAGTTAGCGGGAGAGATACGCAGTATTTT
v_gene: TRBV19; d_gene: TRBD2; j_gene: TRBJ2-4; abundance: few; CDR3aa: CASRLAGGKNIQYF; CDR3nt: TGTGCCAGTAGACTAGCGGGAGGTAAAAACATTCAGTACTTC
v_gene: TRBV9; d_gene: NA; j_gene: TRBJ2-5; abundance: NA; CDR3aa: CASSGAGKETQYF; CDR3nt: TGTGCCAGCAGCGGGGCAGGGAAGGAGACCCAGTACTTC
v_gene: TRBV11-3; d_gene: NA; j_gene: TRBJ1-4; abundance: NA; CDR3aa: CASSLGGKTNEKLFF; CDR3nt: TGTGCCAGCAGCTTAGGAGGGAAAACTAATGAAAAACTGTTTTTT
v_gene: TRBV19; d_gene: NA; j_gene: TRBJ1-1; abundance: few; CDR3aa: CASSIVGGRVLAEAFF; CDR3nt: TGTGCCAGTAGTATTGTAGGGGGACGGGTCCTCGCTGAAGCTTTCTTT
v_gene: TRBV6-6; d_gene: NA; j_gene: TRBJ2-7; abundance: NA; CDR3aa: CASSNRDFEQYF; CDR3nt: TGTGCCAGCAGTAACCGGGACTTCGAGCAGTACTTC
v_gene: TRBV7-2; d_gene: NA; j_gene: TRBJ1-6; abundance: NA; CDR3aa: CASSTSTAIFLSPLHF; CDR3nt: TGTGCCAGCAGCACCTCGACAGCTATATTCCTCTCACCCCTCCACTTT
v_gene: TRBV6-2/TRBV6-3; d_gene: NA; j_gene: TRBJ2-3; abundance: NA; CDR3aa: CASSYPQRGASDTQYF; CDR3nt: TGTGCCAGCAGTTACCCCCAGAGAGGTGCTTCAGATACGCAGTATTTT
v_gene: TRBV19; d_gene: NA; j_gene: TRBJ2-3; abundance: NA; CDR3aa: CASSILPGGTDTQYF; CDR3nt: TGTGCCAGTAGTATACTCCCCGGTGGCACAGATACGCAGTATTTT
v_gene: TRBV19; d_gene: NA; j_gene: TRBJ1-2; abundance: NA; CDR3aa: CASSIGAGLNYGYTF; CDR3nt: TGTGCCAGTAGTATAGGAGCAGGCCTAAACTATGGCTACACCTTC
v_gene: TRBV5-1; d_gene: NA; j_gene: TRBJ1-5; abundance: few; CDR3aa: CASSYDGLNQPQHF; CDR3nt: TGCGCCAGCAGCTACGACGGACTGAATCAGCCCCAGCATTTT
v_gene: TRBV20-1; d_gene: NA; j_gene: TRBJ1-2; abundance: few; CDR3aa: CSATSNYGYTF; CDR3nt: TGCAGTGCTACCTCTAACTATGGCTACACCTTC
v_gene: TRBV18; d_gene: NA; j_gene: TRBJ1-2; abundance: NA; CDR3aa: CASSPQTDNYGYTF; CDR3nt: TGTGCCAGCTCACCACAGACAGATAACTATGGCTACACCTTC
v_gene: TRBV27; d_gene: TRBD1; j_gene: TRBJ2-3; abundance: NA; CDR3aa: CASSTRQGWTDTQYF; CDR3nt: TGTGCCAGCAGTACCCGACAGGGATGGACAGATACGCAGTATTTT
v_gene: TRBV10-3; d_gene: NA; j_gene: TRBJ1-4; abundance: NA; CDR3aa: CAISDSAATNEKLFF; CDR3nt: TGTGCCATCAGTGACAGCGCAGCAACTAATGAAAAACTGTTTTTT
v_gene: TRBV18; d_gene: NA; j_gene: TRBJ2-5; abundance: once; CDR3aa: CASSPRQGGGETQYF; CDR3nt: TGTGCCAGCTCACCACGACAGGGTGGAGGGGAGACCCAGTACTTC
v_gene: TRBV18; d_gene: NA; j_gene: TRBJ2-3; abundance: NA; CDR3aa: CASSPSFGTDTQYF; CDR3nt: TGTGCCAGCTCACCCTCGTTCGGCACAGATACGCAGTATTTT
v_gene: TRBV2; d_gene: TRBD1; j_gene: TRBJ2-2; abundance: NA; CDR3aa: CASREGQGRTGELFF; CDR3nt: TGTGCCAGCAGAGAGGGACAGGGGCGTACCGGGGAGCTGTTTTTT
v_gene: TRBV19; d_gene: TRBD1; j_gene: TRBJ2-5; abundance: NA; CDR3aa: CASRRGLAPGETQYF; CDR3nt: TGTGCCAGTAGGAGGGGGCTGGCCCCGGGGGAGACCCAGTACTTC
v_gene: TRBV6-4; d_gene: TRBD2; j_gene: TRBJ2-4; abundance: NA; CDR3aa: CASTTLAGVSRNIQYF; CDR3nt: TGTGCCAGCACAACACTAGCGGGAGTTTCGCGAAACATTCAGTACTTC
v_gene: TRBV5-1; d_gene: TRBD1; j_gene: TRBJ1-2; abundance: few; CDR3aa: CASSAGTGGLYGYTF; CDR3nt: TGCGCCAGCAGCGCCGGGACAGGGGGGCTCTATGGCTACACCTTC
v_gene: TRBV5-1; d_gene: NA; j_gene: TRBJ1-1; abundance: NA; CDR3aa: CASSFEGQLNTEAFF; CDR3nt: TGCGCCAGCAGCTTCGAAGGACAGTTGAACACTGAAGCTTTCTTT
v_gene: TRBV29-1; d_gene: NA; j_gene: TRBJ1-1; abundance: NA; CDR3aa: CSVDWGRTEAFF; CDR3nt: TGCAGCGTTGACTGGGGGAGGACTGAAGCTTTCTTT
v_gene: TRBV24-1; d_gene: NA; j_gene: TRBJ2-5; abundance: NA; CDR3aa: CATSAGFGQETQYF; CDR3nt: TGTGCCACCAGTGCAGGTTTCGGCCAAGAGACCCAGTACTTC
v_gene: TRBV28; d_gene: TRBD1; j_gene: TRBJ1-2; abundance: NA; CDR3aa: CASSPTQGAYGYTF; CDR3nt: TGTGCCAGCAGTCCCACCCAGGGGGCGTATGGCTACACCTTC
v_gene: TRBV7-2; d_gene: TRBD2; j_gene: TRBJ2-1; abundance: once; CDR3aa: CASSYGLAGEQFF; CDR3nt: TGTGCCAGCAGCTACGGACTAGCGGGAGAGCAGTTCTTC
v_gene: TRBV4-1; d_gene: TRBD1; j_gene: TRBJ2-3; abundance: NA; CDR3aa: CASSQDLAGGRVDTQYF; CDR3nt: TGCGCCAGCAGCCAAGATCTAGCAGGGGGCCGGGTAGATACGCAGTATTTT
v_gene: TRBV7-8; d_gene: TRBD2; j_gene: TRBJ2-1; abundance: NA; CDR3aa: CASSSGTSGRFDEQFF; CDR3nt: TGTGCCAGCAGCTCCGGGACTAGCGGGAGGTTTGATGAGCAGTTCTTC
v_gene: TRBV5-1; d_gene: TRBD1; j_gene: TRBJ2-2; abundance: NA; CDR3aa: CASSLVRGQGGELFF; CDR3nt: TGCGCCAGCAGCTTGGTTAGGGGGCAGGGCGGGGAGCTGTTTTTT
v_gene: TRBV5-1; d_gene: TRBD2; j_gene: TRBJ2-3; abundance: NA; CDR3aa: CASSLDPSGAFTDTQYF; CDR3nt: TGCGCCAGCAGCTTGGACCCTAGCGGGGCTTTCACAGATACGCAGTATTTT
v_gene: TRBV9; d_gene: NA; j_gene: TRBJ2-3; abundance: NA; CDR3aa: CASSVVGGVTDTQYF; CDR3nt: TGTGCCAGCAGCGTAGTAGGAGGGGTCACAGATACGCAGTATTTT
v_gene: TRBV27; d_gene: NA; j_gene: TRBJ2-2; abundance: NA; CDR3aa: CASRGAGELFF; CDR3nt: TGTGCCAGCAGGGGCGCCGGGGAGCTGTTTTTT
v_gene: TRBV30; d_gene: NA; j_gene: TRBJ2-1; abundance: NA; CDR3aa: CAWSALRVGGGYNEQFF; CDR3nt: TGTGCCTGGAGTGCCCTTAGGGTGGGAGGTGGGTACAATGAGCAGTTCTTC
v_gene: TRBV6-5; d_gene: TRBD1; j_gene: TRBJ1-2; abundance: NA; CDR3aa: CASGDRGYGYTF; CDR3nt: TGTGCCAGCGGAGACAGGGGCTATGGCTACACCTTC
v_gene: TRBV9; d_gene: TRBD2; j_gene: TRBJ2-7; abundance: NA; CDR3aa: CASSVSGTTYEQYF; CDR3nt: TGTGCCAGCAGCGTTAGCGGGACGACCTACGAGCAGTACTTC
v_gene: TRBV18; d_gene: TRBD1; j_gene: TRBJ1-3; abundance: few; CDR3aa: CASSPAGGPPGNTIYF; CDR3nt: TGTGCCAGCTCACCCGCAGGGGGCCCGCCGGGAAACACCATATATTTT
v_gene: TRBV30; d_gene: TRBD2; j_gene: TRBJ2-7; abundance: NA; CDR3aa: CAWSGGGRAVEQYF; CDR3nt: TGTGCCTGGAGTGGAGGCGGGAGGGCAGTCGAGCAGTACTTC
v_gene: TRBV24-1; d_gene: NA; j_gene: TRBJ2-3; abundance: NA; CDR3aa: CATRISGTDTQYF; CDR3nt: TGTGCCACCAGGATTAGCGGCACAGATACGCAGTATTTT
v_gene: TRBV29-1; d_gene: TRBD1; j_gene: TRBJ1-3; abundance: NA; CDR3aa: CSGRIGTGSGNTIYF; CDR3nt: TGCAGCGGACGGATAGGGACAGGCTCTGGAAACACCATATATTTT
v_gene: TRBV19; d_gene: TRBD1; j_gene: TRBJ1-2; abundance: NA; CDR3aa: CASRRNRDSINYGYTF; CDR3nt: TGTGCCAGTAGGAGGAACCGGGACAGTATTAACTATGGCTACACCTTC